The 13 T cell receptor beta chains below were found in one sample sequenced in a study of blood T cell repertoires in COVID-19 (dated by TCRdb to 2018 to 2020). Library creation used the immunoSEQ multiplex PCR assay. TCRdb mirrors the immuneACCESS table, restricted to in-frame sequences. Some clones are absent from its copies; in checked studies, under half trace to an unresolved V gene, and the reason for the others is unknown. The sample table contains about 190,000 clones; only one count was recorded for about four fifths of them. The ten most abundant clones make up approximately 5.1% of the sample. Specimen: peripheral blood. The receptors were sampled from a woman aged 70-85 years with active or convalescent COVID-19.

The CDR3 DNA follows: TGTGCCAGCAGCCCCCTGCGGAACATTCAGTACTTC. It yields the protein CASSPLRNIQYF. J is TRBJ2-4 and V is TRBV28; D unresolved. The V end lost 6 bases, the J end lost 7 bases, and 10 bases lay between the germline ends. From germline, CDR1 is MDHEN and CDR2 SYDVKM. The CDR3 is 12 residues long.

The genes are TRBV18 and TRBJ2-2, with 11 bases aligning to TRBD1. The junction had 8 bases not matched to a gene; V was cut back by 5 bases and J by 0 bases. The CDR3 runs 18 residues. CDR1 and CDR2 from the germline V gene are KGHSH and LQKENI. The CDR3 spells CASSSRTGGGSNTGELFF. Here the CDR3 DNA reads TGTGCCAGCTCATCAAGGACAGGGGGCGGTTCGAACACCGGGGAGCTGTTTTTT.

The genes are TRBV30 and TRBJ2-3; D is perhaps TRBD2 (6 bases). V gave up 4 bases and J gave up 0 bases, with 26 bases separating them. The CDR3 covers 19 residues. Germline assignment: CDR1 GTSNPN and CDR2 SVGIG (reference sequence). In DNA, the CDR3 is TGTGCCTGGACCCGCCGGGATTTCGTTAGCGGAGCTAGCACAGATACGCAGTATTTT. It translates to CAWTRRDFVSGASTDTQYF.

The V gene is TRBV18, the J gene TRBJ1-1, with TRBD1 identical over 8 bases. The CDR3 loop spans 16 amino acids. After removal of 3 bases from V and 4 bases from J, the junction contained 10 bases not matched to a gene. The germline CDR1 and CDR2 sequences are KGHSH and LQKENI. In DNA form, the CDR3 reads TGTGCCAGCTCACCGGTTTCAGGGGGCGAAGGCACTGAAGCTTTCTTT. Protein product: CASSPVSGGEGTEAFF.

This chain joins TRBV6-1 and TRBJ2-4, with D possibly matching TRBD1 (6 bases). Trimming removed 2 bases at V and 2 bases at J, with 16 bases between. CDR3 size: 17 residues. Germline loops: CDR1 MNHNS, CDR2 SASEGT. The CDR3 here is CASSEIAGANSKNIQYF. The DNA of the CDR3 is TGTGCCAGCAGTGAAATCGCAGGGGCGAATTCCAAAAACATTCAGTACTTC.

The CDR3 DNA is TGTGCCAGTAGACGGAGCAATCAGCCCCAGCATTTT. Its translation: CASRRSNQPQHF. V is TRBV19 and J is TRBJ1-5; no clear D gene. Germline CDR1 LNHDA, CDR2 SQIVND (reference sequence). This CDR3 contains 12 residues. Trimming stripped 6 bases from V and 1 base from J, with 4 bases between.

The chain has TRBV29-1 and TRBJ2-7; D is perhaps TRBD1 (6 bases). Germline-derived CDR1 and CDR2 are SQVTM and ANQGSEA. This CDR3 is 12 amino acids long. V shed 7 bases and J shed 2 bases, with 12 bases lying between them. CDR3 region: CSASTGTYEQYF. The DNA for the CDR3 is TGCAGCGCCTCGACAGGAACCTACGAGCAGTACTTC.

The chain has TRBV18 and TRBJ1-2, with TRBD1 as a possible D gene (5 bases). The germline CDR1 and CDR2 sequences are KGHSH and LQKENI. This CDR3 region has 13 residues. Trimming cost V 2 bases and J 6 bases, with 10 bases left between them. The CDR3 sequence: CASSPAGRDGYTF. Written as DNA, the CDR3 is TGTGCCAGCTCACCAGCCGGCAGGGATGGCTACACCTTC.

This chain links TRBV6-5 with TRBJ2-1; 9 bases match TRBD2. The CDR3 length is 14 residues. V shed 6 bases, J shed 5 bases, and the junction held 5 bases outside the gene matches. Looked up from germline, CDR1 is MNHEY and CDR2 is SVGAGI. The CDR3 loop reads CASRYSGSHNEQFF. CDR3 DNA: TGTGCCAGCAGGTATAGCGGGAGTCACAATGAGCAGTTCTTC.

This clone was recorded a few times. This chain links TRBV24-1 with TRBJ2-2; 12 bases match TRBD1. V was clipped by 8 bases and J by 8 bases; unmatched bases: 5. CDR3 size: 14 residues. Germline loops: CDR1 KGHDR, CDR2 SFDVKD. This CDR3 is CATMGQGARGELFF. In nucleotides, the CDR3 is TGTGCCACCATGGGACAGGGGGCCCGTGGGGAGCTGTTTTTT.

The chain has TRBV27 and TRBJ2-7, with D possibly TRBD1 on 6 matching bases. CDR3 length: 13 residues. Per the germline V gene, CDR1 is MNHEY and CDR2 is SMNVEV (reference sequence). Between the trimmed V and J ends, which lost 4 bases and 4 bases, there was a span of 11 bases. The CDR3 is CASSSLQGYEQYF. DNA of the CDR3: TGTGCCAGCAGTTCTCTACAGGGTTACGAGCAGTACTTC.

This clone was detected once. The CDR3 coding sequence is TGTGCCAGCAGTCTCACTAGCGGGGGCACAGATACGCAGTATTTT. It codes for CASSLTSGGTDTQYF. The chain is built from TRBV2 and TRBJ2-3; 10 bases are shared with TRBD2. This CDR3 has 15 residues. Germline-derived CDR1 and CDR2 are SNHLY and FYNNEI. Losses at the gene ends were 5 bases for V and 1 base for J; bases not matched to a gene: 3.

The table lists this clone with a few counts. V is TRBV5-1 and J is TRBJ2-1, with TRBD2 matching over 7 bases. Germline CDR1 SGHRS, CDR2 YFSETQ. This CDR3 has 15 residues. V lost 2 bases to trimming and J lost 2 bases; unmatched junction nucleotides: 4. The CDR3 nucleotides read TGCGCCAGCAGCTTTGGCGGGGGAGCCTACAATGAGCAGTTCTTC. Translating gives CASSFGGGAYNEQFF.